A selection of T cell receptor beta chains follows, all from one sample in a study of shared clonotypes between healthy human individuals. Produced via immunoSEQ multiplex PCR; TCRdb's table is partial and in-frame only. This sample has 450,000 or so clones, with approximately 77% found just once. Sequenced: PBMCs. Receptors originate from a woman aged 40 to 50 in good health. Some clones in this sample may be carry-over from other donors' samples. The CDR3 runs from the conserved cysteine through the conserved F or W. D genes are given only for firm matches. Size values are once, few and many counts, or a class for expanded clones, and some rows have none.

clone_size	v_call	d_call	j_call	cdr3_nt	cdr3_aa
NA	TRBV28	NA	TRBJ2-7	TGTGCCAGCAGTAACTTAGCAACCTACGAGCAGTACTTC	CASSNLATYEQYF
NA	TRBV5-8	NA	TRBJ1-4	TGTGCCAGCAGCTTGGGGTCCTTCGGGGAAAAACTGTTTTTT	CASSLGSFGEKLFF
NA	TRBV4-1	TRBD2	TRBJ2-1	TGCGCCAGCAGCCTTAGCGGGGTACGTAGCAATGAGCAGTTCTTC	CASSLSGVRSNEQFF
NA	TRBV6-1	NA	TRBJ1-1	TGTGCCAGCACTCCAGGGACCATGAACACTGAAGCTTTCTTT	CASTPGTMNTEAFF
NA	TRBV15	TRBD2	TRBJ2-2	TGTGCCACCAGCTCCCAGGGCGGGAGGCGCACCGGGGAGCTGTTTTTT	CATSSQGGRRTGELFF
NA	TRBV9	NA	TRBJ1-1	TGTGCCAGCAGCACGTTGACAGATATACACACTGAAGCTTTCTTT	CASSTLTDIHTEAFF
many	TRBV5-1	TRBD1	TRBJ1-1	TGCGCCAGCAGCGTAAGACAGGGGTTGAACACTGAAGCTTTCTTT	CASSVRQGLNTEAFF
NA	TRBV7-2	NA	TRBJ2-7	TGTGCCAGCAGCTTAGCTGGGCAATATAGCGAGCAGTACTTC	CASSLAGQYSEQYF
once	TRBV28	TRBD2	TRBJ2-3	TGTGCCAGCAGTCTTCAAGCGGGAGGGCAGGATACGCAGTATTTT	CASSLQAGGQDTQYF
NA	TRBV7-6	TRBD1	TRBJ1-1	TGTGCCAGCAGCTTAGCGGGCAGGGGGCAGACTGAAGCTTTCTTT	CASSLAGRGQTEAFF
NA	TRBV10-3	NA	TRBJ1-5	TGTGCCATCAGTACGGACAGAAGCAATCAGCCCCAGCATTTT	CAISTDRSNQPQHF
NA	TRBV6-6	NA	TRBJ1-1	NA	CASSWGQGSWVFF
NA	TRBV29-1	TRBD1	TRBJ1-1	TGCAGCGTTGGTAGGACAGGGGCAGGCACTGAAGCTTTCTTT	CSVGRTGAGTEAFF
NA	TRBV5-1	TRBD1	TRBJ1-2	TGCGCCAGCAGCTTGGGGACAGGGCAGGGCTACACCTTC	CASSLGTGQGYTF
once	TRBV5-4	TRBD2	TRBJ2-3	TGTGCCAGCAGCCGGCCCATACTAGCGGGAGAGACAGATACGCAGTATTTT	CASSRPILAGETDTQYF
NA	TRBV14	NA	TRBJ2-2	TGTGCCAGCAGCCAAGGGCCAGACCGGGAGCTGTTTTTT	CASSQGPDRELFF
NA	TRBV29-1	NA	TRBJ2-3	TGCAGCGTTGTGACCCTGGGGGATACGCAGTATTTT	CSVVTLGDTQYF
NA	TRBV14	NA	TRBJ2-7	TGTGCCAGCAGCCCAGGGACCGAGCAGTACTTC	CASSPGTEQYF
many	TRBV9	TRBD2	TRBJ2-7	TGTGCCAGCAGCCTCGGCCCAGCGGGAGGATACGAGCAGTACTTC	CASSLGPAGGYEQYF
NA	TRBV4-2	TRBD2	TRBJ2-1	TGTGCCAGCAGCCAAGATCAGGCTAGCGGGAGGTGGCAGTTCTTC	CASSQDQASGRWQFF
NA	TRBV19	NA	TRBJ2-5	TGTGCCAGTAGTATGGGGACACGGAGAGGAGGGGCCCAGTACTTC	CASSMGTRRGGAQYF
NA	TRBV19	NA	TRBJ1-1	TGTGCCCCGAGTTGGGGCAGCGGGAACACTGAAGCTTTCTTT	CAPSWGSGNTEAFF
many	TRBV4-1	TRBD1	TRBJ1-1	TGCGCCAGCAGCCCCTTACTGGACAGGGGGGGAGTGGCTTTCTTT	CASSPLLDRGGVAFF
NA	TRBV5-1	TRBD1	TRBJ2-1	TGCGCCAGCAGCAGCGGGACAGGGTACAATGAGCAGTTCTTC	CASSSGTGYNEQFF
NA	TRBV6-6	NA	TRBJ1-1	TGTGCCAGCAAGGACAAGTTATTCACTGAAGCTTTCTTT	CASKDKLFTEAFF
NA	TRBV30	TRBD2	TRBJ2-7	TGTGCCTGGAGTGTCGGGGGGGGCTCCTACGAGCAGTACTTC	CAWSVGGGSYEQYF
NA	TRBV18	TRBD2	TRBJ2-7	TGTGCCAGCTCACCACGTGCTAGCGGGGTCTACGAGCAGTACTTC	CASSPRASGVYEQYF
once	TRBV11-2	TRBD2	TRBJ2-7	TGTGCCAGCAGCTTTGTTCCTAGCGGAGCCGGAGGCCGCGAGCAGTACTTC	CASSFVPSGAGGREQYF
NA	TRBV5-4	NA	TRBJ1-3	TGTGCCAGCAGCTTGGCCGGAGGCGGATTTAGCTCTGGAAACACCATATATTTT	CASSLAGGGFSSGNTIYF
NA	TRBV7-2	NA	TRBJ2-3	TGTGCCAGCAGCTTATATACAGATACGCAGTATTTT	CASSLYTDTQYF